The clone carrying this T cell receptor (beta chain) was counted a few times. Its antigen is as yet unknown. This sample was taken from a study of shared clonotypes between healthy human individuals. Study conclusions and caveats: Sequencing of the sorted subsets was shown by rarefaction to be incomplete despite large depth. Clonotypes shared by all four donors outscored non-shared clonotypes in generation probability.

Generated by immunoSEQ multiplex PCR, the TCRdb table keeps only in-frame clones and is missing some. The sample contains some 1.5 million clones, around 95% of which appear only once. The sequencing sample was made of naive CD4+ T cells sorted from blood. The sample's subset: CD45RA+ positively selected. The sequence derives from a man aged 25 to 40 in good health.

CDR3 coding DNA: TGTGCCAGCATGCGTGGGAGCTCCTACGAGCAGTACTTC. Its translation is CASMRGSSYEQYF. This chain connects TRBV7-9 to TRBJ2-7; TRBD2 might be the D (5 bases). Trimming took off 7 bases at V and 0 bases at J, with 10 bases between the two ends. Germline assignment: CDR1 SEHNR and CDR2 FQNEAQ (reference sequence). The CDR3 spans 13 residues.